The 18 T cell receptor beta chains below all came from one sample that was sequenced in a study of cytomegalovirus exposure and HLA in healthy donors. Clones were sequenced by immunoSEQ multiplex PCR, and TCRdb holds only the in-frame ones, with some missing. The sample holds 200,000 to 250,000 clones; approximately 88% are singletons and the top ten take around 15%. Sequencing used PBMCs. The receptors were gathered from a woman in her 30s in good health and CMV-seropositive.

The chain links TRBV5-8 to TRBJ2-3; 13 bases are a match to TRBD2. V shed 0 bases and J 5 bases; nucleotides not matched to a gene: 9. CDR1 is SGHTS, CDR2 YDEGEE, per germline. This CDR3 has 18 residues. CDR3 coding DNA: TGTGCCAGCAGCTTGGCCCGGACTAGCGGGAGCTCGGAAGATACGCAGTATTTT. This sequence encodes CASSLARTSGSSEDTQYF.

In its sample, this clone was seen a few times. V and J are TRBV4-2 and TRBJ1-3, with D perhaps TRBD1 (5 bases). V shed 1 base and J shed 8 bases, with 15 bases lying between them. The V gene's germline CDR1 is LGHNA and CDR2 YNFKEQ. The CDR3 length is 15 residues. Here the CDR3 DNA reads TGTGCCAGCAGCCAAGTCCCAGGGTCTGGGGACACCATATATTTT. Translating it yields CASSQVPGSGDTIYF.

This chain connects TRBV5-1 to TRBJ1-1; D gene uncertain. The CDR3 extends over 17 amino acids. Trimming took 4 bases from V and 6 from J, leaving 25 bases between them. In germline, CDR1 is SGHRS, CDR2 YFSETQ. The CDR3: CASSGEVNPASYAEAFF. The CDR3 bases are TGCGCCAGCAGCGGAGAAGTCAATCCGGCCTCTTACGCTGAAGCTTTCTTT.

The CDR3: CASSFSGTAPFGYTF. The CDR3 bases are TGTGCCAGCAGTTTTTCCGGGACAGCGCCGTTTGGCTACACCTTC. V usage is TRBV27 and J usage is TRBJ1-2, with 7 bases that match TRBD1. Germline assignment: CDR1 MNHEY and CDR2 SMNVEV (reference sequence). The J segment lost 7 bases and the V segment lost 3 bases, leaving 11 bases of the junction unmatched. The CDR3 has 15 residues.

The chain couples TRBV7-8 to TRBJ1-2, with D possibly TRBD1 on 6 matching bases. The CDR3 is 14 residues long. Germline CDR1 reads SGHVS; CDR2 reads FQNEAQ. Trimming pared 5 bases from V and 3 bases from J, leaving 13 bases between. In DNA form, the CDR3 reads TGTGCCAGCAGCGTACTACAGGGCGACTATGGCTACACCTTC. Its translation: CASSVLQGDYGYTF. Looking up the rest from reference TRBV7-8 and TRBJ1-2 gives the full variable domain: GAGVSQSPRYKVAKRGQDVALRCDPISGHVSLFWYQQALGQGPEFLTYFQNEAQLDKSGLPSDRFFAERPEGSVSTLKIQRTQQEDSAVYLCASSVLQGDYGYTFGSGTRLTVV.

The chain has TRBV11-3 and TRBJ1-2; D uncertain. Deletions cut 5 bases from V and 4 bases from J, with 14 bases between. The V gene's germline CDR1 is SGHNT and CDR2 YENEEA. The CDR3 is 14 residues long. For the CDR3, the DNA is TGTGCCAGCAGCAGAAACCTAAGAATCTATGGCTACACCTTC. Translating gives CASSRNLRIYGYTF.

This rearrangement joins TRBV13 to TRBJ1-2; 8 bases are shared with TRBD1. Trimming removed 4 bases from V and 2 bases from J; junction bases left unmatched: 9. CDR3 size: 16 residues. Germline V gene lookup returns CDR1 PRHDT and CDR2 FYEKMQ (reference sequence). CDR3 sequence: CASSSLTDRANYGYTF. CDR3 coding DNA: TGTGCCAGCAGCTCACTAACGGACAGGGCCAACTATGGCTACACCTTC.

This clone was picked up a small number of times. The genes are TRBV27 and TRBJ2-3; D unresolved. Between the trimmed V and J ends, which lost 2 bases and 0 bases, there was a span of 18 bases. The CDR3 consists of 18 residues. Germline lookup yields CDR1 MNHEY and CDR2 SMNVEV (reference sequence). The CDR3 DNA is TGTGCCAGCAGTTTAAGCCCAGGTGTATGGAGAAGCACAGATACGCAGTATTTT. Translation: CASSLSPGVWRSTDTQYF.

Only a few counts were recorded for this clone. This chain links TRBV5-4 with TRBJ2-4; D call uncertain. Germline V lookup: CDR1 SGHNT, CDR2 YYREEE (reference sequence). The ends were cut back, 0 bases at V and 3 bases at J, with 7 bases in the middle. The CDR3 consists of 14 residues. Here the CDR3 DNA reads TGTGCCAGCAGCTTGGCCCAGAACAAAAACATTCAGTACTTC. This encodes CASSLAQNKNIQYF. The entire variable domain, with the rest obtained from reference TRBV5-4 and TRBJ2-4, is as follows: ETGVTQSPTHLIKTRGQQVTLRCSSQSGHNTVSWYQQALGQGPQFIFQYYREEENGRGNFPPRFSGLQFPNYSSELNVNALELDDSALYLCASSLAQNKNIQYFGAGTRLSVL.

The V and J genes are TRBV9 and TRBJ2-7; D is perhaps TRBD2 (5 bases). The CDR3 loop spans 15 amino acids. Trimming cost V 4 bases and J 6 bases, with 20 bases left between them. CDR1 is SGDLS, CDR2 YYNGEE, per germline. In DNA, the CDR3 is TGTGCCAGCAGCTTTCGACCGGGAACCGATTTCGAGCAGTACTTC. Protein: CASSFRPGTDFEQYF.

The CDR3 DNA is TGCGCCAGCAGGCCGCCCCCGGCTAGCGGGAGATACAATGAGCAGTTCTTC. Its translation is CASRPPPASGRYNEQFF. The chain joins TRBV5-1 to TRBJ2-1, with 10 bases fitting TRBD2. Germline loops: CDR1 SGHRS, CDR2 YFSETQ. The CDR3 has 17 residues. V shed 5 bases and J 4 bases; nucleotides not matched to a gene: 12.

This chain connects TRBV25-1 to TRBJ1-4; 8 nucleotides match TRBD1. J gave up 6 bases and V 5 bases, and 8 bases lay outside the gene matches. CDR3 length: 15 residues. The germline V gene encodes CDR1 MGHDK and CDR2 SYGVNS. In DNA form, the CDR3 reads TGTGCCAGCAGTCCCCAGACAGGGGTCGATGAAAAACTGTTTTTT. It translates to CASSPQTGVDEKLFF.

V and J are TRBV5-1 and TRBJ1-1, with 7 bases identical to TRBD1. Germline V CDR1 and CDR2: SGHRS, YFSETQ. The CDR3 contains 16 residues. V lost 1 base, J lost 1 base, and 7 bases stayed unmatched. The CDR3 DNA reads TGCGCCAGCAGCTTGTGGTCAGGGGGTTGGAACACTGAAGCTTTCTTT. Translation gives CASSLWSGGWNTEAFF.

As DNA, the CDR3 is TGTGCCAGCAGCTTGAGTCACAGGGCCTTGTACGAGCAGTACTTC. Translating gives CASSLSHRALYEQYF. This chain joins TRBV5-6 and TRBJ2-7; TRBD1 is a possible D gene (6 bases). V dropped 1 base and J dropped 4 bases, with 15 bases sitting between them. Germline CDR1 SGHDT, CDR2 YYEEEE. The CDR3 contains 15 residues.

The rearrangement uses TRBV6-1 and TRBJ2-7; 14 positions agree with TRBD2. CDR1 is MNHNS and CDR2 is SASEGT in the germline V gene. CDR3 length: 17 residues. Trimming removed 2 bases from V and 2 bases from J; junction bases left unmatched: 5. The CDR3 sequence is CASSELPGLAGAYEQYF. The CDR3 nucleotides read TGTGCCAGCAGTGAACTTCCGGGACTAGCGGGGGCCTACGAGCAGTACTTC.

This clone was counted once. The V call is TRBV18, the J call TRBJ2-7; 8 nucleotides match TRBD2. The CDR3 covers 17 residues. J gave up 5 bases and V 4 bases, and 16 bases lay outside the gene matches. The germline V gene encodes CDR1 KGHSH and CDR2 LQKENI. CDR3: CASSLLEPGLGRNEQYF. The CDR3 bases are TGTGCCAGCTCACTCCTCGAACCGGGACTAGGGCGTAACGAGCAGTACTTC.

This rearrangement joins TRBV6-1 to TRBJ2-1, with 11 bases matching TRBD2. This CDR3 is 15 amino acids long. Trimming at V came to 5 bases and at J to 6 bases, leaving 6 bases not matched to a gene. CDR1 and CDR2 (germline): MNHNS, SASEGT. The CDR3 bases are TGTGCCAGCAGTTTATCTAGCGGGAGGCCCAATGAGCAGTTCTTC. It codes for CASSLSSGRPNEQFF.

The V and J genes are TRBV27 and TRBJ2-1; TRBD1 matches at 7 bases. The germline gives CDR1 MNHEY, CDR2 SMNVEV (reference sequence). CDR3 length equals 12 residues. V was pared by 10 bases and J by 11 bases, with 11 bases of the junction left unmatched. CDR3 DNA: TGTGCCACCCTTGGGACAGAGAGGAAGCAGTTCTTC. Amino acid sequence: CATLGTERKQFF.